The 18 T cell receptor beta chains below come from one sample, sequenced in a study of T cells after yellow fever vaccination. TCRdb itself ran the 5' RACE reads through MiXCR, one entry per CDR3 protein. Seen here are about 500,000 distinct CDR3 sequences, 17% observed once, and the top ten hold 17%. Material: PBMCs, obtained 5 days after the first yellow fever vaccination. Every receptor here comes from a man aged 18 to 30 who received the YFV17D yellow fever vaccine.

The chain uses TRBV4-3 and TRBJ1-1; TRBD1 matches 10 bases. V lost 4 bases and J lost 6; bases outside the gene matches: 14. Germline V gene data show CDR1 as LGHNA and CDR2 as YSLEER. This CDR3 contains 17 residues. The CDR3 DNA sequence: TGCGCCAGCAGCCCGCGGACAGGGGGTATCGGCACGGCTGAAGCTTTCTTT. Translating gives CASSPRTGGIGTAEAFF.

This clonotype showed up just a few times. The rearrangement links TRBV9 to TRBJ1-1, with 11 positions matching TRBD1. Trimming removed 4 bases from V and 1 base from J; junction bases left unmatched: 6. The CDR3 spans 16 residues. Germline V gene lookup returns CDR1 SGDLS and CDR2 YYNGEE. As DNA, the CDR3 is TGTGCCAGCAGCCCGAGGACAGGGGGCTCGAACACTGAAGCTTTCTTT. Amino acids: CASSPRTGGSNTEAFF.

CDR3: CASSQEGWGEGANVLTF. The CDR3, as DNA: TGCGCCAGCAGCCAAGAGGGTTGGGGGGAGGGGGCCAACGTCCTGACTTTC. The V gene is TRBV4-1, the J gene TRBJ2-6, with D possibly matching TRBD2 (6 bases). The CDR3 contains 17 residues. CDR1 is MGHRA, CDR2 YSYEKL, per germline. Trimming cost V 0 bases and J 4 bases, with 13 bases left between them.

The genes are TRBV5-1 and TRBJ2-7; 8 nucleotides match TRBD2. This CDR3 comprises 15 residues. V shed 5 bases and J 5 bases; nucleotides not matched to a gene: 12. Germline V gives CDR1 SGHRS, CDR2 YFSETQ. The CDR3 DNA reads as TGCGCCAGCAGGCCGGCGTACCAGCGGGGGAACGAGCAGTACTTC. The encoded protein is CASRPAYQRGNEQYF. Full variable domain (missing parts from reference TRBV5-1 and TRBJ2-7): KAGVTQTPRYLIKTRGQQVTLSCSPISGHRSVSWYQQTPGQGLQFLFEYFSETQRNKGNFPGRFSGRQFSNSRSEMNVSTLELGDSALYLCASRPAYQRGNEQYFGPGTRLTVT.

The gene calls are TRBV4-1 and TRBJ2-7, with TRBD1 matching 7 bases. With 4 bases clipped from V and 3 bases from J, the junction kept 6 bases outside the gene matches. Germline assignment: CDR1 MGHRA and CDR2 YSYEKL. The CDR3 runs 14 residues. The CDR3 sequence is CASSRQGLIYEQYF. CDR3 coding DNA: TGCGCCAGCAGCCGACAGGGCCTCATCTACGAGCAGTACTTC.

This clonotype appeared a few times. The rearrangement uses TRBV6-5 and TRBJ2-2; D gene unclear. V lost 2 bases and J lost 3, with 7 bases in between. The CDR3 runs 14 residues. CDR1 and CDR2 from the germline V gene are MNHEY and SVGAGI. CDR3 bases: TGTGCCAGCAGTTACCTGGTCGACACCGGGGAGCTGTTTTTT. Protein product: CASSYLVDTGELFF.

CDR3 sequence: CASGTYAKEVRGTFDIGEAFF. In DNA form, the CDR3 reads TGTGCCAGCGGGACGTACGCGAAGGAGGTACGGGGTACATTCGACATTGGTGAAGCTTTCTTT. V and J are TRBV11-2 and TRBJ1-1; the D gene is possibly TRBD1 (5 bases). The CDR3 runs 21 residues. CDR1 is SGHAT and CDR2 is FQNNGV in the germline V gene. Trimming took 8 bases from V and 7 from J, leaving 41 bases between them.

This clonotype was seen a handful of times. V usage is TRBV20-1 and J usage is TRBJ2-7; 7 bases align to TRBD2. The germline V gene encodes CDR1 DFQATT and CDR2 SNEGSKA (reference sequence). The CDR3 covers 12 residues. The J segment lost 6 bases and the V segment lost 5 bases, leaving 7 bases of the junction unmatched. Here the CDR3 reads CSAVRGLGEQYV. CDR3 DNA sequence: TGCAGTGCTGTGCGGGGGTTAGGCGAGCAGTACGTC.

The J gene is TRBJ2-5, the V gene TRBV12-3 or TRBV12-4; TRBD1 matches at 8 bases. V shed 4 bases, J shed 5 bases, and the junction held 6 bases outside the gene matches. This CDR3 comprises 14 residues. CDR3 in DNA: TGTGCCAGCAGTTCGACAGGGGCTGGGGAGACCCAGTACTTC. Its protein is CASSSTGAGETQYF.

The genes are TRBV7-9 and TRBJ2-1, with 9 bases identical to TRBD2. With 7 bases clipped from V and 2 bases from J, the junction kept 12 bases outside the gene matches. The CDR3 runs to 17 residues. The germline gives CDR1 SEHNR, CDR2 FQNEAQ (reference sequence). The CDR3 DNA sequence: TGTGCCAGCAAAGGCGGGGGGGCCAGTATTACCTACAATGAGCAGTTCTTC. Amino acids: CASKGGGASITYNEQFF.

Ten or more counts support this clonotype. The gene calls are TRBV3-1 and TRBJ1-2, with D tentatively TRBD1 (5 bases). CDR1 is LGHDT and CDR2 is YNNKEL in the germline V gene (reference sequence). V was clipped by 1 base and J by 8 bases, with 11 bases between them. This CDR3 has 13 residues. This CDR3 is CASSQVGQGGYTF. CDR3 DNA: TGTGCCAGCAGCCAAGTGGGGCAAGGAGGCTACACCTTC.

J is TRBJ1-2 and V is TRBV3-1, with 7 bases aligning to TRBD1. V dropped 2 bases and J dropped 4; count of bases not matched to a gene: 7. The CDR3 is made up of 15 amino acids. Germline-derived CDR1 and CDR2 are LGHDT and YNNKEL (reference sequence). For the CDR3, the DNA is TGTGCCAGCAGCCAATGGGACAGCCCCTCCTATGGCTACACCTTC. Protein: CASSQWDSPSYGYTF.

V is TRBV9 and J is TRBJ2-3; 13 positions match TRBD2. The CDR3 covers 21 residues. The J segment lost 2 bases and the V segment lost 1 base, leaving 16 bases of the junction unmatched. CDR1 is SGDLS and CDR2 is YYNGEE in the germline V gene. The CDR3 sequence is CASSVPPGGLTSGGSTDTQYF. The DNA of the CDR3 is TGTGCCAGCAGCGTACCCCCGGGGGGCTTGACTAGCGGGGGGTCCACAGATACGCAGTATTTT.

The table lists this clonotype with a few counts. The V gene is TRBV5-1, the J gene TRBJ1-5; D unclear. From germline, CDR1 is SGHRS and CDR2 YFSETQ. The CDR3 loop spans 13 amino acids. The V and J ends lost 0 bases and 9 bases respectively, with 10 bases between them. The CDR3 region is CASSLAGFSPQHF. The CDR3 DNA sequence: TGCGCCAGCAGCTTGGCTGGGTTCTCGCCCCAGCATTTT.

The V and J genes are TRBV6-5 and TRBJ1-2; D remains unclear. Trimming removed 0 bases from V and 3 bases from J, with 8 bases in between. The length of the CDR3 is 14 residues. Germline CDR1 and CDR2: MNHEY and SVGAGI. The CDR3 is CASSYSKAHYGYTF. The DNA of the CDR3 is TGTGCCAGCAGTTACTCGAAGGCGCACTATGGCTACACCTTC.

The rearrangement joins TRBV6-2 or TRBV6-3 to TRBJ2-7; D ambiguous. Trimming cost V 8 bases and J 3 bases, with 8 bases left between them. Germline CDR1 and CDR2: MNHEY and SVGEGT. The CDR3 has 11 amino acids. CDR3 loop: CASGSIYEQYF. The CDR3 bases are TGTGCCAGCGGATCCATCTACGAGCAGTACTTC.

The rearrangement links TRBV20-1 to TRBJ1-2; 7 nucleotides align to TRBD1. Germline values: CDR1 DFQATT, CDR2 SNEGSKA (reference sequence). Trimming at V came to 4 bases and at J to 0 bases, leaving 5 bases not matched to a gene. CDR3 length equals 14 residues. CDR3 nucleotide sequence: TGCAGTGCTATCCGACAGGGAGCTAACTATGGCTACACCTTC. Its protein product is CSAIRQGANYGYTF.

This chain joins TRBV5-1 and TRBJ2-6, with D possibly being TRBD2 (6 bases). Germline assignment: CDR1 SGHRS and CDR2 YFSETQ. Trimming stripped 3 bases from V and 4 bases from J, with 11 bases between. CDR3 length: 15 residues. The CDR3 loop is CASSSPGVGANVLTF. DNA of the CDR3: TGCGCCAGCAGCTCCCCGGGGGTGGGGGCCAACGTCCTGACTTTC.